The 3 T cell receptor beta chains below all came from one sample that was sequenced in a study of Ad26.COV2.S vaccination and SARS-CoV-2 variants. Sample treatment: about 20 received Ad26.COV2.S at low or high dose, single or two shots; roughly five received placebo; per-sample allocation not given. The study sampled participants on day 63 after the first vaccine or placebo injection. This table comes from immunoSEQ multiplex PCR, and its TCRdb copy is limited to in-frame clones, with some not included. The sample includes approximately 450,000 clones, around 90% seen only once; the top ten take 9.5% to 15%. The sequenced sample was peripheral blood, obtained in a trial of Ad26.COV2.S vaccine versus placebo. Receptors originate from a person aged 18-60 years who received the Ad26.COV2.S COVID-19 vaccine or a placebo.

The V and J genes are TRBV5-1 and TRBJ1-1; D gene unclear. The germline CDR1 and CDR2 sequences are SGHRS and YFSETQ. V was clipped by 0 bases and J by 1 base, with 7 bases between them. The CDR3 has 14 amino acids. CDR3 in amino acids: CASSLVSENTEAFF. As DNA, the CDR3 is TGCGCCAGCAGCTTGGTTTCGGAGAACACTGAAGCTTTCTTT.

The gene calls are TRBV7-8 and TRBJ1-1; no definite D call. This CDR3 region has 14 residues. The V end was cut by 7 bases, the J end by 0 bases, with 12 bases between. Looked up from germline, CDR1 is SGHVS and CDR2 is FQNEAQ. The CDR3 nucleotides read TGTGCCAGCACCCAGATGCCATTGAACACTGAAGCTTTCTTT. Its protein product is CASTQMPLNTEAFF. Complete variable domain (other parts from reference TRBV7-8 and TRBJ1-1): GAGVSQSPRYKVAKRGQDVALRCDPISGHVSLFWYQQALGQGPEFLTYFQNEAQLDKSGLPSDRFFAERPEGSVSTLKIQRTQQEDSAVYLCASTQMPLNTEAFFGQGTRLTVV.

This chain connects TRBV9 to TRBJ2-2; D call uncertain. The CDR3 loop spans 12 amino acids. Germline V gene sequence: CDR1 SGDLS, CDR2 YYNGEE. Between the trimmed V and J ends, which lost 1 base and 8 bases, there was a span of 6 bases. CDR3 nucleotides: TGTGCCAGCAGCGTAATCGTGGGGGAGCTGTTTTTT. It translates to CASSVIVGELFF. Looking up the rest from reference TRBV9 and TRBJ2-2 gives the full variable domain: DSGVTQTPKHLITATGQRVTLRCSPRSGDLSVYWYQQSLDQGLQFLIQYYNGEERAKGNILERFSAQQFPDLHSELNLSSLELGDSALYFCASSVIVGELFFGEGSRLTVL.